This T cell receptor beta chain was documented in a study of somatic mutations in cytotoxic T cells in rheumatoid arthritis. At the level of the study: Patient blood (about 29 ml EDTA) was drawn right after diagnosis, before any treatment. Findings and caveats of the study: Some patients, about an eighth of the roughly 65, had a largest CD8+ clone that exceeded 20% of CD8+ cells. Patients with rheumatoid arthritis, but not healthy controls, had CD8+ clonality that increased with age.

The table came from immunoSEQ multiplex PCR; TCRdb's copy has only in-frame clones and leaves some out. The profile shows some 7,400 clones, 80% to 90% of them singletons. Germline V gene data show CDR1 as MNHEY and CDR2 as SMNVEV (reference sequence). Trimming cost V 5 bases and J 2 bases, with 13 bases left between them. CDR3 length equals 14 residues. Comments on this clone: As yet, its antigen is unknown.

The specimen was CD8+ T cells sorted from blood. This receptor was obtained from a woman aged 70-85 years with rheumatoid arthritis. The rearrangement joins TRBV27 to TRBJ2-7; TRBD2 might be the D (6 bases). Written as DNA, the CDR3 is TGTGCCAGCAGTGTCGGGGGTTCCACCTACGAGCAGTACTTC. This codes for CASSVGGSTYEQYF.